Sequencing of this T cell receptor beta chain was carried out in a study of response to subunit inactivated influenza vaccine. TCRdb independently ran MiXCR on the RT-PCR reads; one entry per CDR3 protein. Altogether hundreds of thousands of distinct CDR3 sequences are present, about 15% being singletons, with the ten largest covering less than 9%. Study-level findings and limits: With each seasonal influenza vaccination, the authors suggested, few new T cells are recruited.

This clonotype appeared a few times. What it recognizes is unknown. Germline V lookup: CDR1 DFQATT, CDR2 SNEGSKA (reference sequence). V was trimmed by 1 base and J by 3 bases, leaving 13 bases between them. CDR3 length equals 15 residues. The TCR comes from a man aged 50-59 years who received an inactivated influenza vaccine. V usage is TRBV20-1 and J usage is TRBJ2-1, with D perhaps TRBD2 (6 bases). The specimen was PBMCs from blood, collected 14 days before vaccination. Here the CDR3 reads CSARVGAGIYNEQFF. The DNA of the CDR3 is TGCAGTGCTAGAGTCGGTGCGGGGATCTACAATGAGCAGTTCTTC.